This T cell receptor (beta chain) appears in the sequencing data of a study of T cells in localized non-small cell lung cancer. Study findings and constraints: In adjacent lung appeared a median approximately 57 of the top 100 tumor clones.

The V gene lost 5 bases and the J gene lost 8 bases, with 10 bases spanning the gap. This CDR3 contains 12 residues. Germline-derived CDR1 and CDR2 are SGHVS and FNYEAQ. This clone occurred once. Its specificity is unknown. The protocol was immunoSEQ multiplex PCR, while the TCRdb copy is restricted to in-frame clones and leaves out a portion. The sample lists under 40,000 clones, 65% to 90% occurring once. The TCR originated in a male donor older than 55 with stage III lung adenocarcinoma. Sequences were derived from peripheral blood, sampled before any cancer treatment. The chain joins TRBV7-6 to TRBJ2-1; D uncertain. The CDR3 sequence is CASSPERYEQFF. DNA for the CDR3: TGTGCCAGCAGCCCCGAGCGATATGAGCAGTTCTTC. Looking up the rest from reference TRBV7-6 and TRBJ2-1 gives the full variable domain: GAGVSQSPRYKVTKRGQDVALRCDPISGHVSLYWYRQALGQGPEFLTYFNYEAQQDKSGLPNDRFSAERPEGSISTLTIQRTEQRDSAMYRCASSPERYEQFFGPGTRLTVL.